The rows below give T cell receptor beta chains drawn from one sample of a study of OX40 agonist ivuxolimab in advanced cancers. Generated by immunoSEQ multiplex PCR, the TCRdb table keeps only in-frame clones and is missing some. The repertoire holds 65,000 to 80,000 clones, approximately 90% seen once, with 2% to 2.5% in the top ten. This specimen was CD4+ or CD8+ T cells sorted from blood, taken in a trial of the OX40 agonist ivuxolimab. The receptors shown here come from an adult with an advanced solid tumor such as melanoma, head and neck, liver or kidney cancer. The CDR3 runs from the conserved cysteine through the conserved F or W. D genes are given only for firm matches. Clone size is shown for a subset of rows, as once, few, many or a class of expanded clone.

TRBV10-2	14	TRBJ1-2	.	.	TGCGCCAGCAGTGAAGGGGCCGCAATCTATGGCTACACCTTC	CASSEGAAIYGYTF
TRBV6-6	15	TRBJ2-7	.	.	TGTGCCAGCAGTTACTCAGGCGCGCAGGTATACGAGCAGTACTTC	CASSYSGAQVYEQYF
TRBV18	18	TRBJ2-6	.	.	TGTGCCAGCTCACCACGAAGGGACCCGACTTCTGGGGCCAACGTCCTGACTTTC	CASSPRRDPTSGANVLTF
TRBV28	11	TRBJ2-1	once	.	TGTGCCACCCGGATGGAGAATGAGCAGTTCTTC	CATRMENEQFF
TRBV4-3	19	TRBJ2-1	.	TRBD2	TGCGCCAGCAGCCAAGATGGGCTAGCGGGGGCGAAACTTGACAATGAGCAGTTCTTC	CASSQDGLAGAKLDNEQFF
TRBV4-3	16	TRBJ2-7	.	.	TGCGCCAGCAGCCAAGAGAACAGGGCGGGTTCCTACGAGCAGTACTTC	CASSQENRAGSYEQYF
TRBV7-9	14	TRBJ1-6	.	.	TGTGCCAGCAGCTTAGGAGACCTAAATTCACCCCTCCACTTT	CASSLGDLNSPLHF
TRBV4-1	16	TRBJ2-7	once	.	TGCGCCAGCAGCCAAGCAGCGACGGGAGCCTCCTACGAGCAGTACTTC	CASSQAATGASYEQYF
TRBV7-5	17	TRBJ2-1	.	.	TGTGTCAGAAGCTTAGCCGGGGCTAGCGGGAACTACAATGAGCAGTTCTTC	CVRSLAGASGNYNEQFF
TRBV5-1	13	TRBJ2-7	.	.	TGCGCCAGCAGCAAGCCCCAAGACTCCATGCAGTACTTC	CASSKPQDSMQYF
TRBV6-5	15	TRBJ1-4	.	.	TGTGCCAGCAGCGCCGCCTTCGCAACTAATGAAAAACTGTTTTTT	CASSAAFATNEKLFF
TRBV6-1	13	TRBJ1-1	.	TRBD1	TGTGCCAGCAGGGAGACAGGGCGGACTGAAGCTTTCTTT	CASRETGRTEAFF
TRBV11-3	15	TRBJ2-5	once	.	TGTGCCAGCAGCCCAACCCCGACAGGGAGGGAGACCCAGTACTTC	CASSPTPTGRETQYF
TRBV9	13	TRBJ1-2	.	TRBD1	TGTGCCAGCAGCGCTAGGGACAGGGTAGGCTACACCTTC	CASSARDRVGYTF
TRBV6-5	13	TRBJ1-6	.	.	TGTGCCAGCATGTCTTCCCCCAATTCACCCCTCCACTTT	CASMSSPNSPLHF
TRBV7-2	13	TRBJ2-3	.	.	TGTGCCAGCAGCTTGTCAATCACAGATACGCAGTATTTT	CASSLSITDTQYF
TRBV7-9	13	TRBJ1-1	.	.	TGTGCCAGCAGCTTAGAGGGCGGCACTGAAGCTTTCTTT	CASSLEGGTEAFF
TRBV11-3	16	TRBJ1-3	once	.	TGTGCCAGCAGCTTGGGCACAGGGCGCTCTGGAAACACCATATATTTT	CASSLGTGRSGNTIYF
TRBV6-5	15	TRBJ2-1	.	.	TGTGCCAGCGCCCCAGGTGGGAGCTCCTACAATGAGCAGTTCTTC	CASAPGGSSYNEQFF
TRBV27	16	TRBJ1-2	once	.	TGTGCCAGCAGCCGATCTGGGACTTTTTATCTGTATGGCTACACCTTC	CASSRSGTFYLYGYTF
TRBV6-6	11	TRBJ2-1	.	.	TGTGCCAGCAGTTATAGGAATGAGCAGTTCTTC	CASSYRNEQFF
TRBV5-1	16	TRBJ2-5	once	.	TGCGCCAGCAGCCCATCCCCTCCGACAGGTCCGGGGGCCCAGTACTTC	CASSPSPPTGPGAQYF
TRBV5-5	12	TRBJ2-1	.	.	TGTGCCAGCAGCCGAGGAAGGAGTGAGCAGTTCTTC	CASSRGRSEQFF
TRBV15	16	TRBJ1-1	few	TRBD1	TGTGCCACCAGCAGAGATAGGACAGGCATGAACACTGAAGCTTTCTTT	CATSRDRTGMNTEAFF
TRBV7-3	13	TRBJ2-1	.	.	TGTGCCAGCAGCTTAATCTTCAGGGGTGAGCAGTTCTTC	CASSLIFRGEQFF
TRBV29-1	12	TRBJ2-3	.	TRBD2	TGCGGCGTCGGGGGAGGGACAGATACGCAGTATTTT	CGVGGGTDTQYF
TRBV11-2	18	TRBJ2-2	.	TRBD2	TGTGCCAGCAGCTACCTTAGCGGGAGGGCGACGAACACCGGGGAGCTGTTTTTT	CASSYLSGRATNTGELFF
TRBV7-9	15	TRBJ1-2	.	.	TGTGCCAGCAGCTTAGCTTCCAGGGACGGGAGTGGCTACACCTTC	CASSLASRDGSGYTF
TRBV28	18	TRBJ1-3	.	TRBD1	TGTGCCAGCAGTTTAGGGGGCCAGGGACAGGGGTCCGGAAACACCATATATTTT	CASSLGGQGQGSGNTIYF
TRBV28	19	TRBJ1-6	once	TRBD1	TGTGCCAGCAGTTTATTTCGGACAGGGGAAGCTGCCTATAATTCACCCCTCCACTTT	CASSLFRTGEAAYNSPLHF
TRBV4-2	14	TRBJ2-7	.	TRBD2	TGTGCCAGCAGCCTTTCCGGGAGGGTAGGCGAGCAGTACTTC	CASSLSGRVGEQYF
TRBV4-3	15	TRBJ2-1	.	TRBD2	TGCGCCAGCAGCCAGCGGGGGGGGCTCCCCAATGAGCAGTTCTTC	CASSQRGGLPNEQFF
TRBV10-3	15	TRBJ2-5	.	.	TGTGCCATCAAGCCCTCTAGCAAGGTGCAGGAGACCCAGTACTTC	CAIKPSSKVQETQYF
TRBV4-1	17	TRBJ2-2	.	TRBD2	TGCGCCAGCAGATCTGGGGTGCCGGGGGGGCACACCGGGGAGCTGTTTTTT	CASRSGVPGGHTGELFF
TRBV7-8	16	TRBJ2-1	.	TRBD1	TGTGCCAGCAGCTCCGTCTTGGACAGGAGGTCAAATGAGCAGTTCTTC	CASSSVLDRRSNEQFF
TRBV2	16	TRBJ2-2	.	.	TGTGCCAGCAGTAAAACAGGTTTTCTTGGAACCGGGGAGCTGTTTTTT	CASSKTGFLGTGELFF
TRBV28	14	TRBJ1-2	.	.	TGTGCCAGCAGTCCCCCGGCCAGGGGCAATGGCTACACCTTC	CASSPPARGNGYTF
TRBV28	18	TRBJ1-5	.	.	TGTGCCAGCACCCCTGGGGGGGGCACCCTATATAGCAATCAGCCCCAGCATTTT	CASTPGGGTLYSNQPQHF
TRBV6-1	13	TRBJ1-5	.	TRBD1	TGTGCCACCCAGGTGACAGGGACTCAGCCCCAGCATTTT	CATQVTGTQPQHF
TRBV19	14	TRBJ2-7	.	.	TGTGCCAGTAGTCTCAGACACGCCGGGTACGAGCAGTACTTC	CASSLRHAGYEQYF